This T cell receptor beta chain was observed in a study of early T cells in non-severe SARS-CoV-2 infection. As for the study in general: From unsorted whole blood, bulk RNA was sequenced, and the chains remained unpaired. General study results and limits: Private and CD4 specificities were missed by VDJdb matching, skewed to anti-spike CD8.

Germline CDR1 SGHNT, CDR2 YYREEE (reference sequence). The CDR3 is 13 amino acids. Trimming left V 0 bases short and J 5 bases short, with 8 bases between. Unique molecular identifiers tagged individual cDNA molecules. TCRdb recomputed calls from the 5' RACE reads with MiXCR, one row per CDR3 protein. This repertoire shows approximately 30,000 distinct CDR3 sequences, roughly 7.1% found once; its top ten account for 10% to 15%. The table lists this clonotype with a few counts. No antigen is known for it. This sequence originates from an adult who was a healthcare worker with PCR-confirmed SARS-CoV-2 infection or an uninfected control (not recorded which). The V and J genes are TRBV5-4 and TRBJ2-5; D gene unclear. This specimen was whole blood, taken at baseline. This CDR3 reads CASSLGHPETQYF. The CDR3 coding sequence is TGTGCCAGCAGCTTGGGACATCCGGAGACCCAGTACTTC.